Presented here are 20 T cell receptor beta chains from one specimen sequenced in a study of blood T cell repertoires in COVID-19. This table comes from immunoSEQ multiplex PCR, and its TCRdb copy is limited to in-frame clones, with some not included. Seen here are around 230,000 clones, around 80% observed once, and the top ten hold about 2%. The sequenced sample consisted of peripheral blood. The source is a man in his forties or fifties who had recovered from COVID-19.

V and J are TRBV10-3 and TRBJ1-1, with 8 bases aligning to TRBD1. The V segment lost 6 bases and the J segment 4 bases; nucleotides outside the gene matches: 1. Per the germline V gene, CDR1 is ENHRY and CDR2 is SYGVKD. The length of the CDR3 is 12 residues. CDR3 nucleotides: TGTGCCATCAGCACAGGGGGCACTGAAGCTTTCTTT. Translating gives CAISTGGTEAFF.

The rearrangement joins TRBV14 to TRBJ1-5, with D possibly matching TRBD1 (5 bases). The V gene's germline CDR1 is SGHDN and CDR2 FVKESK. This CDR3 has 14 residues. V was trimmed by 3 bases and J by 6 bases, leaving 12 bases between them. The CDR3 region is CASSQAGLGQPQHF. The CDR3 DNA reads as TGTGCCAGCAGCCAGGCAGGGCTCGGTCAGCCCCAGCATTTT.

The rearrangement joins TRBV7-2 to TRBJ2-5; weak D call: TRBD2 (5 bases). Germline-derived CDR1 and CDR2 are SGHTA and FQGNSA. This CDR3 contains 14 residues. Trimming shortened V by 5 bases and J by 1 base, and 11 bases separated the two germline ends. The CDR3 loop is CASSPGRGQETQYF. CDR3 nucleotides: TGTGCCAGCAGCCCTGGACGGGGCCAAGAGACCCAGTACTTC.

The rearrangement links TRBV19 to TRBJ2-7; 7 positions match TRBD1. The CDR3 extends over 15 amino acids. Germline CDR1 and CDR2: LNHDA and SQIVND (reference sequence). J was trimmed by 1 base and V by 4 bases; bases with no gene match: 7. Written as DNA, the CDR3 is TGTGCCAGTAGTACCTCACAGGGGCGTTCCTACGAGCAGTACTTC. This translates into CASSTSQGRSYEQYF.

The chain couples TRBV4-3 to TRBJ2-2; D is ambiguous. The CDR3 is 14 amino acids. Between the trimmed V and J ends, which lost 4 bases and 0 bases, there was a span of 6 bases. CDR1 and CDR2 (germline): LGHNA, YSLEER. In nucleotides, the CDR3 is TGCGCCAGCAGCCTCAGCGCGAACACCGGGGAGCTGTTTTTT. Protein product: CASSLSANTGELFF.

This chain connects TRBV19 to TRBJ1-3; TRBD1 agrees at 8 bases. J lost 0 bases, V lost 4 bases, and 2 bases had no gene match. This CDR3 is 15 amino acids long. Germline-derived CDR1 and CDR2 are LNHDA and SQIVND (reference sequence). The CDR3 here is CASSRGQGSGNTIYF. Here the CDR3 DNA reads TGTGCCAGTAGTAGAGGACAGGGCTCTGGAAACACCATATATTTT.

The gene calls are TRBV7-8 and TRBJ2-7, with D perhaps matching TRBD2 (7 bases). V lost 5 bases, J lost 3 bases, and 26 bases lay in between. Germline CDR1 SGHVS, CDR2 FQNEAQ. The CDR3 consists of 18 residues. CDR3 in DNA: TGTGCCAGCAGCAGATTAGGGGGGGCGGACAGATTGGGCTACGAGCAGTACTTC. It translates to CASSRLGGADRLGYEQYF. The entire variable domain, with the rest obtained from reference TRBV7-8 and TRBJ2-7, is as follows: GAGVSQSPRYKVAKRGQDVALRCDPISGHVSLFWYQQALGQGPEFLTYFQNEAQLDKSGLPSDRFFAERPEGSVSTLKIQRTQQEDSAVYLCASSRLGGADRLGYEQYFGPGTRLTVT.

V gene TRBV9 combines with J gene TRBJ2-3, with TRBD2 identical over 12 bases. The CDR3 has 17 residues. The V segment lost 1 base and the J segment 3 bases; nucleotides outside the gene matches: 6. Germline CDR1 SGDLS, CDR2 YYNGEE. The chain's CDR3 is CASSVTGLAGTTDTQYF. The CDR3 region has the DNA TGTGCCAGCAGCGTAACAGGACTAGCGGGAACGACAGATACGCAGTATTTT.

The genes are TRBV27 and TRBJ1-5; D is perhaps TRBD1 (6 bases). The CDR3 has 16 amino acids. V was shortened by 5 bases and J by 1 base, with 15 bases between the two germline ends. Germline lookup yields CDR1 MNHEY and CDR2 SMNVEV (reference sequence). This CDR3 reads CASSPGGRISNQPQHF. In nucleotides, the CDR3 is TGTGCCAGCAGTCCGGGGGGGCGCATAAGCAATCAGCCCCAGCATTTT.

CDR3 loop: CASSYNPGSLDEQFF. The CDR3 DNA sequence: TGTGCCAGCAGCTATAATCCGGGGTCTTTAGATGAGCAGTTCTTC. V gene TRBV7-2 combines with J gene TRBJ2-1; TRBD2 is a possible D gene (5 bases). This CDR3 has 15 amino acids. Trimming stripped 4 bases from V and 8 bases from J, with 18 bases between. Germline V gives CDR1 SGHTA, CDR2 FQGNSA.

The gene calls are TRBV5-6 and TRBJ2-5, with D perhaps TRBD1 (6 bases). Germline lookup yields CDR1 SGHDT and CDR2 YYEEEE. V was trimmed by 4 bases and J by 5 bases, leaving 12 bases between them. This CDR3 comprises 13 residues. The DNA of the CDR3 is TGTGCCAGCAGCATAGGACAGTGGGAGACCCAGTACTTC. Its translation: CASSIGQWETQYF.

The chain links TRBV5-6 to TRBJ1-1; the match to TRBD1 covers 7 bases. Germline CDR1 and CDR2: SGHDT and YYEEEE. This CDR3 spans 15 amino acids. Trimming cost V 4 bases and J 0 bases; bases outside gene matches: 6. CDR3: CASSPLQGMNTEAFF. The CDR3, as DNA: TGTGCCAGCAGCCCTTTACAGGGGATGAACACTGAAGCTTTCTTT.

The rearrangement joins TRBV5-1 to TRBJ2-7, with D perhaps matching TRBD2 (5 bases). The ends were cut back, 5 bases at V and 0 bases at J, with 15 bases in the middle. Germline CDR1 and CDR2: SGHRS and YFSETQ. CDR3 length equals 15 residues. The CDR3 DNA is TGCGCCAGCAGTCCTGGCGGGCCAAGCTCCTACGAGCAGTACTTC. Amino acids: CASSPGGPSSYEQYF.

This clone has only one observation. This rearrangement joins TRBV6-2 or TRBV6-3 to TRBJ1-2; 10 nucleotides agree with TRBD1. The CDR3 runs 13 residues. With V trimmed by 6 bases and J by 4 bases, 2 bases remained unmatched. Germline V gene sequence: CDR1 MNHEY, CDR2 SVGEGT. In DNA form, the CDR3 reads TGTGCCAGCAGCCGGGACAGGGGCTATGGCTACACCTTC. Residues: CASSRDRGYGYTF.

The rearrangement links TRBV19 to TRBJ1-3; D perhaps matches TRBD1 (6 bases). Germline CDR1 is LNHDA and CDR2 is SQIVND (reference sequence). CDR3 size: 16 residues. V was cut by 3 bases and J by 1 base, with 13 bases left in between. The DNA of the CDR3 is TGTGCCAGTAGTATCGGGGGGGGCACTTCTGGAAACACCATATATTTT. Translation: CASSIGGGTSGNTIYF.

The J gene is TRBJ2-7, the V gene TRBV24-1, with D unresolved. The germline V gene encodes CDR1 KGHDR and CDR2 SFDVKD. The length of the CDR3 is 17 residues. The germline V and J ends were trimmed by 4 bases and 3 bases, with 21 bases remaining between them. In DNA, the CDR3 is TGTGCCACCAGTGACCCCCTCGTTCAGGTGACACTCTACGAGCAGTACTTC. As protein: CATSDPLVQVTLYEQYF.

CDR3 bases: TGTGCCAGCAGTTACTCCCCGGGACACCTCACAGATACGCAGTATTTT. Translating gives CASSYSPGHLTDTQYF. The chain employs TRBV6-2 or TRBV6-3 and TRBJ2-3, with D tentatively TRBD1 (6 bases). The CDR3 length is 16 residues. The V end was cut by 0 bases, the J end by 2 bases, with 12 bases between. The germline gives CDR1 MNHEY, CDR2 SVGEGT.

The gene calls are TRBV11-3 and TRBJ2-7; 8 bases agree with TRBD2. CDR1 is SGHNT and CDR2 is YENEEA in the germline V gene. There are 17 residues in the CDR3. The junction had 12 bases not matched to a gene; V was cut back by 0 bases and J by 5 bases. The CDR3: CASSLDSTREGPNEQYF. DNA for the CDR3: TGTGCCAGCAGCTTAGACTCCACTCGGGAGGGCCCCAACGAGCAGTACTTC.

This clone appeared a single time. This chain connects TRBV3-1 (or the pseudogene TRBV3-2) to TRBJ1-5; the match to TRBD1 covers 11 bases. There are 14 residues in the CDR3. Trimming took 4 bases from V and 4 from J; bases not matched to a gene: 0. Germline V CDR1 and CDR2: LGHDT, YNNKEL (reference sequence). The CDR3 region has the DNA TGTGCCAGCAGCCGGGACAGGGGGAATCAGCCCCAGCATTTT. Protein: CASSRDRGNQPQHF.

V gene TRBV5-1 combines with J gene TRBJ2-5; D is undetermined. Trimming stripped 6 bases from V and 0 bases from J, with 15 bases between. This CDR3 has 15 amino acids. Germline assignment: CDR1 SGHRS and CDR2 YFSETQ. This CDR3 reads CASTVAVGYQETQYF. CDR3 DNA sequence: TGCGCCAGCACCGTGGCGGTCGGGTACCAAGAGACCCAGTACTTC.